This is a list of T cell receptor beta chains from one sample in a study of OX40 agonist ivuxolimab in advanced cancers. Clones were sequenced by immunoSEQ multiplex PCR, and TCRdb holds only the in-frame ones, with some missing. Of some 63,000 clones listed, more than 75% were seen once; the top ten hold more than 4.5%. The sample consisted of CD4+ or CD8+ T cells sorted from blood, taken in a trial of the OX40 agonist ivuxolimab. The source is an adult with an advanced solid tumor such as melanoma, head and neck, liver or kidney cancer. CDR3s include the opening cysteine and the closing phenylalanine or tryptophan. A D gene is named only where the DNA matches it firmly.

TRBV6-1	TRBJ1-1	NA	CATRTVRGTEAFF
TRBV7-3	TRBJ2-1	TRBD2	CASSLGTSGRRLGNEQFF
TRBV5-1	TRBJ1-6	TRBD1	CARRTGISSPLHF
TRBV4-1	TRBJ1-2	NA	CASSQELAANYGYTF
TRBV6-6	TRBJ1-1	NA	CASSYSIRGEAFF
TRBV28	TRBJ2-7	NA	CASSVGVGGSYEQYF
TRBV5-1	TRBJ2-1	TRBD2	CASSSGGNTNEQFF
TRBV19	TRBJ2-5	NA	CASSLEETQYF
TRBV28	TRBJ2-7	NA	CASSLSGPTYEQYF
TRBV6-6	TRBJ2-7	TRBD1	CASTPSGTASYEQYF
TRBV2	TRBJ2-7	TRBD1	CAGGQTYEQYF
TRBV7-2	TRBJ2-3	NA	CASSPPPGGSTDTQYF
TRBV6-5	TRBJ1-1	NA	CASSDQLVNTEAFF
TRBV6-5	TRBJ1-6	NA	CASNDSGGNSPLHF
TRBV5-5	TRBJ2-5	NA	CASSLETGGGGETQYF
TRBV4-3	TRBJ2-1	NA	CASSQAVTYNEQFF
TRBV7-8	TRBJ2-7	NA	CASSLLRPSSYEQYF
TRBV7-2	TRBJ2-1	NA	CASSLSGGDQFF
TRBV10-3	TRBJ2-1	TRBD1	CASHTGGLYNEQFF
TRBV29-1	TRBJ2-5	TRBD2	CSVVPSGRATTQYF
TRBV5-4	TRBJ2-7	TRBD2	CASSPDSGRVLEQYF
TRBV7-9	TRBJ2-1	NA	CASSLERIVDNEQFF
TRBV7-9	TRBJ1-2	NA	CASRPNRAGDYGYTF
TRBV14	TRBJ2-7	NA	CASSQDLLRGSYEQYF
TRBV7-2	TRBJ2-5	TRBD2	CASSPSPPAGVQETQYF
TRBV5-1	TRBJ2-7	NA	CASSLGATGEQYF
TRBV5-1	TRBJ2-7	NA	CASSFGSGNNEQYF
TRBV27	TRBJ2-3	NA	CASSFSTSTDTQYF
TRBV6-5	TRBJ1-4	NA	CASSGALKGKLFF
TRBV28	TRBJ2-7	TRBD1	CASSDRVHEQYF
TRBV9	TRBJ2-3	TRBD2	CASSSRGGPDTQYF
TRBV6-5	TRBJ1-5	NA	CASRESNQPQHF
TRBV29-1	TRBJ1-2	NA	CSASGQGGGYTF
TRBV27	TRBJ1-6	NA	CASSLEGGGISPLHF
TRBV7-9	TRBJ1-2	NA	CASSPSSRGVLGYGYTF
TRBV28	TRBJ1-3	TRBD1	CASSPGGVSGNTIYF
TRBV5-4	TRBJ1-1	NA	CASSSPIGGGEAFF
TRBV6-5	TRBJ2-5	NA	CASSDTGLTETQYF
TRBV19	TRBJ2-3	TRBD2	CASSIVGGADTQYF
TRBV19	TRBJ1-1	NA	CASSIQGEAFF
TRBV4-2	TRBJ2-5	NA	CASSHVGEGETQYF
TRBV5-6	TRBJ1-5	NA	CASSFGGLNSNQPQHF
TRBV18	TRBJ2-3	NA	CASSPAGASTDTQYF
TRBV19	TRBJ2-1	TRBD2	CASSRRPSSGPYNEQFF
TRBV5-1	TRBJ1-1	NA	CASSPGTWNTEAFF
TRBV7-2	TRBJ2-5	NA	CASSLVRNGETQYF
TRBV5-1	TRBJ2-7	NA	CASSPGWQSSYEQYF
TRBV5-6	TRBJ2-3	NA	CASGRRTPDTQYF
TRBV4-2	TRBJ1-4	TRBD1	CASSQDRSTGKMFF
TRBV4-1	TRBJ2-2	NA	CASSQADTGFGGELFF
TRBV6-5	TRBJ2-7	NA	CASRRDYEQYF
TRBV7-2	TRBJ1-6	TRBD1	CASSLEGQSNSPLHF
TRBV5-8	TRBJ2-7	NA	CASSSPQRSEQYF
TRBV28	TRBJ1-5	NA	CASSPTSGRNQPQHF